The rows below give T cell receptor beta chains drawn from one sample of a study of T cell responses to AZD1222 COVID-19 vaccine. Sequenced by immunoSEQ multiplex PCR; TCRdb stores in-frame clones only, minus some. The top ten hold 22% of the sample, which has tens of thousands of clones, around 90% seen once. The sample consisted of peripheral blood, taken on day 0 of AZD1222 vaccination. These receptors were obtained from an adult in good health. The conserved cysteine and the conserved F or W are not part of the CDR3 here.

v_call: TRBV5-4
j_call: TRBJ1-1
cdr3_aa: ASSLDPLAGGNLAF

v_call: TRBV27
j_call: TRBJ1-2
cdr3_aa: ASSFEGWGGYT

v_call: TRBV18
j_call: TRBJ1-2
cdr3_aa: ARWQGFNYGYT

v_call: TRBV6-6
j_call: TRBJ2-7
cdr3_aa: ASSTDYEQY

v_call: TRBV28
j_call: TRBJ1-1
cdr3_aa: ASKGGPNTEAF

v_call: TRBV30
j_call: TRBJ1-2
cdr3_aa: AWSTGVWGYT

v_call: TRBV12-3/TRBV12-4
j_call: TRBJ2-3
cdr3_aa: ASSKLFGDTQY

v_call: TRBV20-1
j_call: TRBJ2-5
cdr3_aa: SAKIEETQY

v_call: TRBV10-1
j_call: TRBJ1-5
cdr3_aa: ASSGRYSNQPQH

v_call: TRBV7-3
j_call: TRBJ1-2
cdr3_aa: ASSPGQGAYGYT

v_call: TRBV28
j_call: TRBJ2-7
cdr3_aa: ASSLQGQLTYEQY

v_call: TRBV3-1/TRBV3-2
j_call: TRBJ1-5
cdr3_aa: ASSQGGHANQPQH

v_call: TRBV10-3
j_call: TRBJ2-5
cdr3_aa: AISEDSTQETQY

v_call: TRBV19
j_call: TRBJ1-5
cdr3_aa: ASSGDNQPQH

v_call: TRBV25-1
j_call: TRBJ1-1
cdr3_aa: ASSTSVGMSEAF

v_call: TRBV4-3
j_call: TRBJ2-7
cdr3_aa: ASSQDRRDSLAYEQY

v_call: TRBV24-1
j_call: TRBJ2-3
cdr3_aa: ATSAGGNTQY

v_call: TRBV20-1
j_call: TRBJ2-1
cdr3_aa: SALILEQF

v_call: TRBV6-5
j_call: TRBJ1-2
cdr3_aa: ASSTRGTGGYGYT

v_call: TRBV24-1
j_call: TRBJ1-2
cdr3_aa: ARRGPGTYT

v_call: TRBV19
j_call: TRBJ1-6
cdr3_aa: ASSIASPFDGSPLH

v_call: TRBV11-2
j_call: TRBJ1-1
cdr3_aa: ASSLATGLNTEAF

v_call: TRBV12-3/TRBV12-4
j_call: TRBJ2-2
cdr3_aa: ASSFADGELF

v_call: TRBV5-4
j_call: TRBJ2-7
cdr3_aa: ASSSGAASGYYEQY

v_call: TRBV6-1
j_call: TRBJ1-5
cdr3_aa: ASSEGLEYNQPQH

v_call: TRBV7-9
j_call: TRBJ2-7
cdr3_aa: ASSYGTGGAYEQY

v_call: TRBV12-2
j_call: TRBJ1-5
cdr3_aa: ASRLGGSNQPQH

v_call: TRBV6-5
j_call: TRBJ1-2
cdr3_aa: ASSSRGVRVGYT

v_call: TRBV19
j_call: TRBJ1-1
cdr3_aa: ASSPDRSGTEAF

v_call: TRBV4-3
j_call: TRBJ2-7
cdr3_aa: ASSQEGGTYEQY